This T cell receptor beta chain was found in a study of blood T cells in healthy people across ages. Across the whole study: Template switching recovered approximately one barcoded beta molecule for every two T cells.

The authors ran a second PCR of 7 to 11 cycles using a sample-barcoded 5' primer and a J-beta primer mix. TCRdb called the 5' RACE reads again in MiXCR, with one record for every CDR3 protein. Of hundreds of thousands of distinct CDR3 sequences listed, roughly 25% are singletons. All donors came from Russia, were Caucasian and healthy, and spanned ages roughly 6 to 100. This CDR3 spans 13 amino acids. The V gene's germline CDR1 is MNHEY and CDR2 SVGEGT. In this sample, this clonotype turned up a few times. The sample was also linked to a second study, of T cells of mothers and their children. As reported in that work: Persisting microchimeric T cell clones went undetected.

The sequenced sample consisted of blood. The chain joins TRBV6-2 or TRBV6-3 to TRBJ2-1; 7 bases align to TRBD1. TRBJ2-7 matches the DNA end more closely, so the J call is doubtful. The receptor's source is a boy between 10 and 17 years old in good health. This CDR3 is CASSWGQPNEQYF. The CDR3 DNA reads as TGTGCCAGCAGTTGGGGACAGCCAAACGAGCAGTACTTC.